This T cell receptor beta chain stems from a study of early T cells in non-severe SARS-CoV-2 infection. The protocol attached unique molecular identifiers to individual cDNA molecules. TCRdb re-called the 5' RACE reads with MiXCR, one entry per CDR3 protein. The sample carries 75,000 to 100,000 distinct CDR3 sequences, around 15% recorded once. The sequence derives from an adult who was a healthcare worker with PCR-confirmed SARS-CoV-2 infection or an uninfected control (not recorded which). Material for sequencing was whole blood.

CDR3 coding DNA: TGTGCCAGCACCACGAGGGGATTTAGCACAGATACGCAGTATTTT. This translates into CASTTRGFSTDTQYF. V is TRBV7-6 and J is TRBJ2-3; D is perhaps TRBD1 or TRBD2 (5 bases each). Germline V gene sequence: CDR1 SGHVS, CDR2 FNYEAQ. The length of the CDR3 is 15 residues. V gave up 7 bases and J gave up 0 bases, with 14 bases separating them.